This paragraph covers one T cell receptor beta chain sequence. Sequencing used immunoSEQ multiplex PCR; TCRdb keeps in-frame clones, though not all of them. This table holds 200,000 to 250,000 clones, under 85% found once. The source of the sample is a study of blood T cell repertoires in COVID-19. Across the whole study: The United States, Italy and Spain supplied acute and convalescent COVID-19 samples.

V lost 1 base, J lost 5 bases, and 14 bases lay in between. The germline V gene encodes CDR1 LNHDA and CDR2 SQIVND (reference sequence). This CDR3 is built from 15 residues. The chain is built from TRBV19 and TRBJ2-5, with D possibly TRBD1 on 6 matching bases. Sequencing used peripheral blood. The sequence derives from a man aged 30 to 45 who had recovered from COVID-19. For the CDR3, the DNA is TGTGCCAGTAGTATAGGGACGTGGGGGCGCGAGACCCAGTACTTC. This encodes CASSIGTWGRETQYF.